This T cell receptor (beta chain) derives from a study of T cells in Graves' hyperthyroidism and ophthalmopathy. Amplified TCR beta CDR3 regions derived from RNA transcripts. The TCR CDR3 first-round RT-PCR relied on the HTBI primer set. TCRdb reprocessed the multiplex PCR reads via MiXCR and lists one record per CDR3 protein. The repertoire holds 250,000 or so distinct CDR3 sequences, with about 15% as singletons. This CDR3 comprises 15 residues. Trimming left V 1 base short and J 4 bases short, with 10 bases between. CDR1 is MNHNS, CDR2 SASEGT, per germline. The study enrolled patients aged 18 to 65 with newly diagnosed hyperthyroidism of under 2 months' duration.

Material: blood. The source of this sequence is a woman aged 45-59 years with Graves' hyperthyroidism that later progressed to Graves' ophthalmopathy. The chain links TRBV6-1 to TRBJ1-4; D unclear. CDR3 nucleotides: TGTGCCAGCAGTGAAGTTGGGGTCCTTAATGAAAAACTGTTTTTT. This encodes CASSEVGVLNEKLFF.